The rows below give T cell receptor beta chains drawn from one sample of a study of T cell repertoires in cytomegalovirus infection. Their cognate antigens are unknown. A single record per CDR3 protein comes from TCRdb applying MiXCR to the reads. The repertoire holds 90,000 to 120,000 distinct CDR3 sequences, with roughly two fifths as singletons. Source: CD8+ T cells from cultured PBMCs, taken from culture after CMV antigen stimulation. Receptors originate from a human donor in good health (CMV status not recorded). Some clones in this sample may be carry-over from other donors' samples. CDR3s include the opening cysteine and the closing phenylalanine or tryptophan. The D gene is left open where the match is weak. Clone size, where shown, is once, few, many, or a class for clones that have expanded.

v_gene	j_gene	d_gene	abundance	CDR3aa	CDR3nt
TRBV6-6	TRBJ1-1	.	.	CASSYISTPNTEAFF	TGTGCCAGCAGTTACATCTCCACCCCGAACACTGAAGCTTTCTTT
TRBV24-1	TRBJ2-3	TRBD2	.	CATSDLRTSGDTQYF	TGTGCCACCAGTGATTTACGGACTAGCGGAGATACGCAGTATTTT
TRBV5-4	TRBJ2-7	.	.	CASSLGPGAYEQYF	TGTGCCAGCAGCTTAGGTCCAGGGGCCTACGAGCAGTACTTC
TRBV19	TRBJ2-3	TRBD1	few	CASSGSQGATDTQYF	TGTGCCAGTAGTGGGAGCCAGGGGGCTACAGATACGCAGTATTTT
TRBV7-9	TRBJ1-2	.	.	CASSLAGTSENYGYTF	TGTGCCAGCAGCTTAGCTGGGACTAGCGAAAACTATGGCTACACCTTC
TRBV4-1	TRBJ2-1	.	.	CASSQDWPSSSYNEQFF	TGCGCCAGCAGCCAAGATTGGCCTTCTAGCTCCTACAATGAGCAGTTCTTC
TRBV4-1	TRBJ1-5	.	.	CASSQGRGRERDQPQHF	TGCGCCAGCAGCCAAGGGCGGGGCAGGGAGAGAGATCAGCCCCAGCATTTT
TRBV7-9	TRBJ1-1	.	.	CASSLRPTEAFF	TGTGCCAGCAGCTTACGTCCCACTGAAGCTTTCTTT
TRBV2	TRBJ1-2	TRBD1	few	CASNKQGAYGYTF	TGTGCCAGCAATAAACAGGGGGCTTATGGCTACACCTTC
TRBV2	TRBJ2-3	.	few	CASREQVRASTDTQYF	TGTGCCAGCAGGGAACAGGTGCGGGCAAGCACAGATACGCAGTATTTT
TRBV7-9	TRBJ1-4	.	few	CASSSPQAPNEKLFF	TGTGCCAGCAGCTCCCCACAGGCTCCTAATGAAAAACTGTTTTTT
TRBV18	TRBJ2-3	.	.	CASSPATDTQYF	TGTGCCAGCTCACCCGCGACAGATACGCAGTATTTT
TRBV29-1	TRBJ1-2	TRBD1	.	CSVTGTGNPGYTF	TGCAGCGTGACCGGGACAGGGAATCCTGGCTACACCTTC
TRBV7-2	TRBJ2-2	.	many	CASSQPTRGRTGELFF	TGTGCCAGCAGCCAACCCACTCGGGGGCGCACCGGGGAGCTGTTTTTT
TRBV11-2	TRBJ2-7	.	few	CASTTLRGRTIYEQYF	TGTGCCAGCACCACCCTACGGGGGAGAACGATTTACGAGCAGTACTTC
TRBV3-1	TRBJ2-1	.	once	CASSPPRAPEQFF	TGTGCCAGCAGCCCCCCCAGGGCCCCTGAGCAGTTCTTC
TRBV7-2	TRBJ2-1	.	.	CASSSRTDEQFF	TGTGCCAGCAGCTCGAGGACGGATGAGCAGTTCTTC